The clone carrying this TCR beta chain has a single count. Its antigen is unknown. The data were taken from a study of blood T cells in healthy people across ages. The CDR3 spans 19 residues. Germline V gene sequence: CDR1 MDHEN, CDR2 SYDVKM. J was trimmed by 4 bases and V by 4 bases; bases with no gene match: 19. Broader study findings: Age showed a roughly linear inverse relationship with TCR beta diversity per million T cells. Diversity estimates from one million T cells were considered underestimates.

Peripheral blood, 9.5 to 10 milliliters per donor, was collected. For the second PCR, which ran for 7 to 11 cycles, a sample-barcoded 5' primer and a J-beta primer mix were used. Each TCR beta cDNA got a 12-nucleotide random molecular identifier. TCRdb processed the 5' RACE reads anew with MiXCR; each CDR3 protein has one entry. This sample carries approximately 810,000 distinct CDR3 sequences, 25% to 35% of them seen once, and the ten largest clones take 17%. The J gene is TRBJ1-1, the V gene TRBV28; 9 nucleotides agree with TRBD1. Specimen: blood. This receptor was identified in a woman of 80 years or more in good health. CDR3 bases: TGTGCCAGCAGTTACCTGTTAAGGACAGGGGATGAAGCGTCCACTGAAGCTTTCTTT. Translation gives CASSYLLRTGDEASTEAFF.